A single sample gave rise to the 15 T cell receptor beta chains below, sequenced in a study of cytotoxic CD8 clonotypes in ibrutinib-treated CLL. Repertoires were generated with immunoSEQ multiplex PCR, while TCRdb's copy carries only in-frame clones and drops some. Here the sample spans 130,000 to 150,000 clones, 75% to 85% being singletons. This material consisted of PBMCs, taken after 12 months of ibrutinib treatment. Every receptor here comes from a human donor with chronic lymphocytic leukemia.

The chain uses TRBV6-1 and TRBJ1-4; no reliable D call. The CDR3 runs 16 residues. Trimming stripped 2 bases from V and 5 bases from J, with 15 bases between. CDR1 and CDR2 (germline): MNHNS, SASEGT. CDR3 DNA sequence: TGTGCCAGCAGTGAACCCCCCCGGACGCAAAATGAAAAACTGTTTTTT. Its translation is CASSEPPRTQNEKLFF.

J is TRBJ1-4 and V is TRBV4-2; weak D call: TRBD1 (5 bases). The CDR3 has 16 residues. The V and J ends lost 1 base and 3 bases respectively, with 12 bases between them. In germline, CDR1 is LGHNA, CDR2 YNFKEQ. Written as DNA, the CDR3 is TGTGCCAGCAGCCAAGCTATGGGGGGGTCTAATGAAAAACTGTTTTTT. It encodes CASSQAMGGSNEKLFF.

V is TRBV19 and J is TRBJ2-7; 8 nucleotides match TRBD2. The trim removed 1 base at V and 7 bases at J, leaving 6 bases unmatched. Germline V gene lookup returns CDR1 LNHDA and CDR2 SQIVND (reference sequence). This CDR3 region has 14 residues. CDR3 DNA sequence: TGTGCCAGTAGTATAGCGGGAGGGCCGGGGGAGCAGTACTTC. Its protein product is CASSIAGGPGEQYF.

This clone showed up just a few times. CDR3 region: CASSLDSGGNTIYF. In nucleotides, the CDR3 is TGTGCCAGCAGCTTGGACAGCGGGGGAAACACCATATATTTT. The J gene is TRBJ1-3, the V gene TRBV5-4; no definite D call. This CDR3 spans 14 amino acids. The germline V gene has CDR1 SGHNT and CDR2 YYREEE (reference sequence). The ends were cut back, 0 bases at V and 4 bases at J, with 8 bases in the middle.

J is TRBJ1-4 and V is TRBV28; D unclear. V lost 7 bases to trimming and J lost 8 bases, with 17 bases between them. This CDR3 is built from 14 residues. In germline, CDR1 is MDHEN, CDR2 SYDVKM. CDR3 sequence: CASTLTRRGEKLFF. The CDR3 nucleotides read TGTGCCAGCACCCTCACGAGGAGAGGAGAAAAACTGTTTTTT.

There are a few counts of this clone. The V and J genes are TRBV7-9 and TRBJ2-3; 7 bases match TRBD1. Germline loops: CDR1 SEHNR, CDR2 FQNEAQ (reference sequence). There are 14 residues in the CDR3. With V trimmed by 1 base and J by 4 bases, 2 bases remained unmatched. CDR3 loop: CASSLEGTADTQYF. Written as DNA, the CDR3 is TGTGCCAGCAGCTTAGAAGGGACAGCAGATACGCAGTATTTT.

The chain uses TRBV6-6 and TRBJ2-3, with D unclear. V gave up 8 bases and J gave up 0 bases, with 6 bases separating them. CDR3 length: 12 amino acids. Germline CDR1 reads MNHNY; CDR2 reads SVGAGI (reference sequence). The CDR3 DNA is TGTGCCAGCGTTGGAAGCACAGATACGCAGTATTTT. As protein: CASVGSTDTQYF.

V is TRBV5-6 and J is TRBJ1-3; 9 positions agree with TRBD1. Germline CDR1 reads SGHDT; CDR2 reads YYEEEE. There are 16 residues in the CDR3. J gave up 4 bases and V 4 bases, and 9 bases lay outside the gene matches. The CDR3 DNA sequence: TGTGCCAGCAGCCCCACCGGGACAGGGTGGGGAAACACCATATATTTT. It translates to CASSPTGTGWGNTIYF.

The genes are TRBV19 and TRBJ1-1, with D possibly being TRBD1 (5 bases). Looked up from germline, CDR1 is LNHDA and CDR2 is SQIVND (reference sequence). The V end lost 7 bases, the J end lost 3 bases, and 21 bases lay between the germline ends. The CDR3 spans 16 residues. The CDR3 DNA sequence: TGTGCCAGTACGGGGGACCGGAGGATGACTTACACTGAAGCTTTCTTT. It translates to CASTGDRRMTYTEAFF.

The genes are TRBV7-8 and TRBJ1-3; the D gene is possibly TRBD1 (5 bases). V lost 5 bases, J lost 1 base, and 9 bases lay in between. The CDR3 extends over 14 amino acids. The germline gives CDR1 SGHVS, CDR2 FQNEAQ. CDR3 DNA: TGTGCCAGCAGCGGGAGGGGATCTGGAAACACCATATATTTT. Translating gives CASSGRGSGNTIYF.

The chain combines TRBV28 with TRBJ2-3; D is possibly TRBD1 or TRBD2 (5 bases each). CDR1 is MDHEN and CDR2 is SYDVKM in the germline V gene. V lost 10 bases and J lost 2, with 13 bases in between. The CDR3 is made up of 13 amino acids. CDR3 loop: CATLGAYTDTQYF. CDR3 DNA sequence: TGTGCCACCCTCGGGGCCTACACAGATACGCAGTATTTT. Together with reference TRBV28 and TRBJ2-3, the CDR3 gives the full variable domain: DVKVTQSSRYLVKRTGEKVFLECVQDMDHENMFWYRQDPGLGLRLIYFSYDVKMKEKGDIPEGYSVSREKKERFSLILESASTNQTSMYLCATLGAYTDTQYFGPGTRLTVL.

This clone appeared a few times. This chain connects TRBV7-3 to TRBJ2-1, with D perhaps given as TRBD1 or TRBD2 (5 bases each). Trimming left V 2 bases short and J 6 bases short, with 20 bases between. CDR1 and CDR2 (germline): SGHTA, FQGTGA. The CDR3 loop spans 17 amino acids. The CDR3 DNA is TGTGCCAGCAGCTTAGGGTTGGGCAGGGCCGGGATCAATGAGCAGTTCTTC. Amino acids: CASSLGLGRAGINEQFF.

J is TRBJ2-3 and V is TRBV9, with 8 bases that match TRBD1. Germline assignment: CDR1 SGDLS and CDR2 YYNGEE. V trimming: 0 bases; J trimming: 4 bases; junction bases outside the gene matches: 4. The CDR3 is made up of 15 amino acids. The CDR3 spells CASSVVGQGADTQYF. The CDR3 coding sequence is TGTGCCAGCAGCGTAGTTGGACAGGGCGCAGATACGCAGTATTTT.

This clone was counted between two and nine times. The chain is built from TRBV7-3 and TRBJ2-2; no definite D call. With 2 bases removed from V and 0 bases from J, the gap between germline ends came to 7 bases. CDR1 and CDR2 from the germline V gene are SGHTA and FQGTGA. This CDR3 is built from 15 residues. As DNA, the CDR3 is TGTGCCAGCAGCTTAGGCACAGCGAACACCGGGGAGCTGTTTTTT. Translating gives CASSLGTANTGELFF.

This chain uses TRBV28 with TRBJ2-3, with D possibly being TRBD2 (6 bases). This CDR3 has 16 amino acids. The germline CDR1 and CDR2 sequences are MDHEN and SYDVKM. Trimming took off 5 bases at V and 2 bases at J, with 17 bases between the two ends. For the CDR3, the DNA is TGTGCCAGCAGTCCGCTTAGCGGACAACACACAGATACGCAGTATTTT. Amino acid sequence: CASSPLSGQHTDTQYF.